Presented here are 25 T cell receptor beta chains from one specimen sequenced in a study of CD4 T cells in relation to SARS-CoV-2 and coronaviruses. The antigens of these receptors remain unknown. The protocol was immunoSEQ multiplex PCR, while the TCRdb copy is restricted to in-frame clones and leaves out a portion. The sample lists tens of thousands of clones; over 60% were seen once. Unexposed donor CD4+ T cells date from 2011-2018, before the COVID-19 pandemic. CD4+ T cells were isolated from the cells after 10 days of culture. Sequencing was carried out using CD4+ T cells from PBMCs, cultured in vitro. The receptors were sampled from a human donor in good health.

V gene TRBV24-1 combines with J gene TRBJ1-5; D perhaps matches TRBD1 (6 bases). V lost 2 bases and J 0 bases, leaving 7 bases between the germline ends. The CDR3 covers 15 residues. Germline V gene sequence: CDR1 KGHDR, CDR2 SFDVKD. The CDR3 protein is CATSDSQGSNQPQHF. CDR3 DNA sequence: TGTGCCACCAGTGATTCACAGGGTAGCAATCAGCCCCAGCATTTT.

The V and J genes are TRBV5-1 and TRBJ2-7; the match to TRBD2 covers 13 bases. The CDR3 spans 16 residues. Trimming took 1 base from V and 3 from J; bases not matched to a gene: 4. Per germline, CDR1 SGHRS and CDR2 YFSETQ. The CDR3 coding sequence is TGCGCCAGCAGCTTGAGCACTAGCGGGGGGGGCTACGAGCAGTACTTC. It specifies CASSLSTSGGGYEQYF.

The chain employs TRBV5-6 and TRBJ1-2; no reliable D call. Per the germline V gene, CDR1 is SGHDT and CDR2 is YYEEEE. The CDR3 length is 12 residues. V lost 3 bases to trimming and J lost 3 bases, with 6 bases between them. CDR3 region: CASSSGDYGYTF. Written as DNA, the CDR3 is TGTGCCAGCAGCTCTGGGGACTATGGCTACACCTTC.

The rearrangement links TRBV11-2 to TRBJ2-3, with 10 bases lining up with TRBD1. The CDR3 is 15 residues long. The junction had 3 bases not matched to a gene; V was cut back by 1 base and J by 5 bases. The germline gives CDR1 SGHAT, CDR2 FQNNGV. In DNA form, the CDR3 reads TGTGCCAGCAGCTTAGGACAGGGGGCCGGAGATACGCAGTATTTT. Translating gives CASSLGQGAGDTQYF. The full variable domain, in which reference TRBV11-2 and TRBJ2-3 provide the parts outside the CDR3, is EAGVAQSPRYKIIEKRQSVAFWCNPISGHATLYWYQQILGQGPKLLIQFQNNGVVDDSQLPKDRFSAERLKGVDSTLKIQPAKLEDSAVYLCASSLGQGAGDTQYFGPGTRLTVL.

This rearrangement joins TRBV10-1 to TRBJ2-1, with D possibly being TRBD2 (6 bases). Trimming removed 4 bases from V and 2 bases from J, with 12 bases in between. CDR1 WNHNN and CDR2 SYGVQD come from the germline V gene (reference sequence). CDR3 length equals 15 residues. DNA of the CDR3: TGCGCCAGCAGTGCCAGGCGGGGCGCCTACAATGAGCAGTTCTTC. This encodes CASSARRGAYNEQFF.

J is TRBJ2-2 and V is TRBV6-5, with D perhaps matching TRBD2 (6 bases). The germline CDR1 and CDR2 sequences are MNHEY and SVGAGI. The CDR3 loop spans 16 amino acids. V was shortened by 0 bases and J by 5 bases, with 13 bases between the two germline ends. The CDR3 nucleotides are TGTGCCAGCAGTTACTCGGCGGGGCCCTTAACCGGGGAGCTGTTTTTT. Its translation is CASSYSAGPLTGELFF.

The rearrangement uses TRBV7-9 and TRBJ2-3, with D unresolved. This CDR3 has 13 residues. From germline, CDR1 is SEHNR and CDR2 FQNEAQ (reference sequence). The ends were cut back, 5 bases at V and 8 bases at J, with 14 bases in the middle. As DNA, the CDR3 is TGTGCCAGCAGCCCAAAACCCTGGGGTACGCAGTATTTT. Protein product: CASSPKPWGTQYF. Full variable domain (rest looked up from reference TRBV7-9 and TRBJ2-3): DTGVSQNPRHKITKRGQNVTFRCDPISEHNRLYWYRQTLGQGPEFLTYFQNEAQLEKSRLLSDRFSAERPKGSFSTLEIQRTEQGDSAMYLCASSPKPWGTQYFGPGTRLTVL.

The chain employs TRBV28 and TRBJ2-3, with D maybe TRBD2 (6 bases). The CDR3 has 11 residues. The germline V and J ends were trimmed by 9 bases and 9 bases, with 13 bases remaining between them. CDR1 is MDHEN, CDR2 SYDVKM, per germline. DNA for the CDR3: TGTGCCAGTCAGTTGGGGAGGACGCAGTATTTT. Its translation is CASQLGRTQYF.

This chain connects TRBV5-1 to TRBJ1-3; TRBD1 might be the D (5 bases). Germline CDR1 and CDR2: SGHRS and YFSETQ. The length of the CDR3 is 14 residues. V was shortened by 3 bases and J by 2 bases, with 9 bases between the two germline ends. This chain's CDR3 is CASSSTVAGNTIYF. The CDR3 DNA reads TGCGCCAGCAGCTCGACAGTAGCTGGAAACACCATATATTTT. The full variable domain, in which reference TRBV5-1 and TRBJ1-3 provide the parts outside the CDR3, is KAGVTQTPRYLIKTRGQQVTLSCSPISGHRSVSWYQQTPGQGLQFLFEYFSETQRNKGNFPGRFSGRQFSNSRSEMNVSTLELGDSALYLCASSSTVAGNTIYFGEGSWLTVV.

V is TRBV5-4 and J is TRBJ1-2; 10 bases are a match to TRBD1. J was trimmed by 4 bases and V by 4 bases; bases with no gene match: 13. This CDR3 is built from 17 residues. Per germline, CDR1 SGHNT and CDR2 YYREEE (reference sequence). The CDR3, as DNA: TGTGCCAGCAGCCATAAAACGACAGGGGGCATAGGCTATGGCTACACCTTC. Translating it yields CASSHKTTGGIGYGYTF.

The CDR3 protein is CASSRENSPLHF. The CDR3 DNA follows: TGCGCCAGCAGCCGAGAAAATTCACCCCTCCACTTT. V usage is TRBV4-1 and J usage is TRBJ1-6; D remains unclear. Trimming pared 4 bases from V and 7 bases from J, leaving 5 bases between. The CDR3 runs 12 residues. Germline assignment: CDR1 MGHRA and CDR2 YSYEKL.

This chain joins TRBV5-6 and TRBJ1-1, with 9 bases identical to TRBD1. Germline V gene data show CDR1 as SGHDT and CDR2 as YYEEEE. Germline trimming cut 2 bases from V and 1 base from J; bases unmatched to any gene: 3. The CDR3 loop spans 15 amino acids. The CDR3 reads CASSLLGQGNTEAFF. In DNA form, the CDR3 reads TGTGCCAGCAGCTTATTGGGACAGGGGAACACTGAAGCTTTCTTT.

The CDR3 protein is CASSLGLQETQYF. The CDR3 DNA reads as TGTGCCAGCAGCTTGGGACTTCAAGAGACCCAGTACTTC. The chain joins TRBV7-2 to TRBJ2-5; possibly TRBD2 for D (6 bases). This CDR3 is built from 13 residues. Germline values: CDR1 SGHTA, CDR2 FQGNSA. Between the trimmed V and J ends, which lost 3 bases and 2 bases, there was a span of 7 bases.

There are a few counts of this clone. The chain has TRBV18 and TRBJ2-7; 10 bases map to TRBD2. After removal of 6 bases from V and 1 base from J, the junction contained 6 bases not matched to a gene. CDR1 is KGHSH and CDR2 is LQKENI in the germline V gene. The CDR3 covers 15 residues. As DNA, the CDR3 is TGTGCCAGCTCGCCTAGTAGCGGGGGGTCCTACGAGCAGTACTTC. Amino acids: CASSPSSGGSYEQYF.

The J gene is TRBJ2-3, the V gene TRBV5-4; TRBD2 might be the D (6 bases). Trimming took 3 bases from V and 0 from J, leaving 11 bases between them. The CDR3 runs to 15 residues. CDR1 is SGHNT, CDR2 YYREEE, per germline (reference sequence). In DNA form, the CDR3 reads TGTGCCAGCAGCTGGGGGAGCGGGAGCACAGATACGCAGTATTTT. This sequence encodes CASSWGSGSTDTQYF.

This clone was seen a few times. This rearrangement joins TRBV5-1 to TRBJ1-2; D may be TRBD1 (5 bases). V gave up 5 bases and J gave up 5 bases, with 22 bases separating them. This CDR3 contains 16 residues. In germline, CDR1 is SGHRS, CDR2 YFSETQ. CDR3 amino acids: CASRYGETEGSYGYTF. CDR3 coding DNA: TGCGCCAGCAGATACGGGGAGACCGAGGGGTCTTATGGCTACACCTTC.

This chain connects TRBV9 to TRBJ1-2, with 7 bases identical to TRBD1. This CDR3 is 15 amino acids long. Germline assignment: CDR1 SGDLS and CDR2 YYNGEE. V dropped 3 bases and J dropped 0; count of bases not matched to a gene: 5. The CDR3 DNA sequence: TGTGCCAGCAGCGAGGGGACAGCTGCTAACTATGGCTACACCTTC. This translates into CASSEGTAANYGYTF.

The chain joins TRBV29-1 to TRBJ2-1; a possible D gene is TRBD1 (6 bases). V lost 6 bases to trimming and J lost 5 bases, with 11 bases between them. Germline CDR1 and CDR2: SQVTM and ANQGSEA. This CDR3 has 12 amino acids. The CDR3 sequence: CSVSDRNNEQFF. CDR3 coding DNA: TGCAGCGTATCGGACAGAAACAATGAGCAGTTCTTC.

The chain couples TRBV7-9 to TRBJ1-6; TRBD1 matches at 11 bases. Germline CDR1 reads SEHNR; CDR2 reads FQNEAQ (reference sequence). The CDR3 loop spans 15 amino acids. V lost 5 bases and J lost 6; bases outside the gene matches: 3. In nucleotides, the CDR3 is TGTGCCAGCAGCGTCGGGACAGGGGGTAATTCACCCCTCCACTTT. It encodes CASSVGTGGNSPLHF. Filled out from reference TRBV7-9 and TRBJ1-6, the complete variable domain reads DTGVSQNPRHKITKRGQNVTFRCDPISEHNRLYWYRQTLGQGPEFLTYFQNEAQLEKSRLLSDRFSAERPKGSFSTLEIQRTEQGDSAMYLCASSVGTGGNSPLHFGNGTRLTVT.

This clone was seen more than once but under ten times. The rearrangement joins TRBV6-5 to TRBJ1-2, with a tentative D call TRBD1 (6 bases). Germline V gives CDR1 MNHEY, CDR2 SVGAGI. This CDR3 has 14 residues. V lost 7 bases and J lost 6, with 18 bases in between. CDR3 DNA sequence: TGTGCCAGCACACTCACGGGGGGGGGCGATGGCTACACCTTC. Protein: CASTLTGGGDGYTF.

V is TRBV18 and J is TRBJ2-5, with D perhaps matching TRBD2 (6 bases). V was cut by 3 bases and J by 5 bases, with 13 bases left in between. This CDR3 region has 14 residues. Germline V lookup: CDR1 KGHSH, CDR2 LQKENI. The CDR3 nucleotides read TGTGCCAGCTCACCGACTAGTGGAACGGAGACCCAGTACTTC. This encodes CASSPTSGTETQYF.

The gene calls are TRBV29-1 and TRBJ1-4, with D possibly being TRBD1 (5 bases). Germline V gene lookup returns CDR1 SQVTM and CDR2 ANQGSEA. V was trimmed by 7 bases and J by 7 bases, leaving 16 bases between them. The CDR3 sequence is 13 residues long. Here the CDR3 reads CSAGTPGGEKLFF. CDR3 nucleotide sequence: TGCAGCGCAGGGACTCCCGGCGGTGAAAAACTGTTTTTT.

This clone occurred a few times. The chain uses TRBV5-4 and TRBJ2-2; D is ambiguous. CDR3 length: 16 residues. The germline V gene has CDR1 SGHNT and CDR2 YYREEE (reference sequence). V lost 3 bases to trimming and J lost 4 bases, with 16 bases between them. This CDR3 is CASSSRFAGVTGELFF. CDR3 nucleotide sequence: TGTGCCAGCAGCTCTCGGTTCGCAGGTGTCACCGGGGAGCTGTTTTTT.

This CDR3 reads CASSLGGRDTNEKLFF. CDR3 bases: TGTGCCAGCAGCTTGGGGGGCAGGGACACTAATGAAAAACTGTTTTTT. This rearrangement joins TRBV5-6 to TRBJ1-4; D might be TRBD1 (5 bases). Germline-derived CDR1 and CDR2 are SGHDT and YYEEEE. Trimming took off 0 bases at V and 2 bases at J, with 11 bases between the two ends. The CDR3 runs 16 residues.

V usage is TRBV7-2 and J usage is TRBJ2-3; 11 bases match TRBD2. This CDR3 spans 15 amino acids. J lost 4 bases, V lost 3 bases, and 3 bases had no gene match. CDR1 and CDR2 from the germline V gene are SGHTA and FQGNSA. DNA for the CDR3: TGTGCCAGCAGCTTGACTAGCGGGGCTTCAGATACGCAGTATTTT. It is translated as CASSLTSGASDTQYF.